Listed below are T cell receptor beta chains from one sample, sequenced in a study of blood T cell repertoires in COVID-19. Clones were read by immunoSEQ multiplex PCR, and TCRdb kept only the in-frame ones, dropping some. The sample has more than 300,000 clones, around 87% seen once. Input material: PBMCs or T cells enriched from blood (not recorded which). These receptors were taken from a man between 40 and 49 years old in a cohort exposed to, infected with or recovered from COVID-19 (not recorded which). The conserved cysteine and the conserved F or W are not part of the CDR3 here. Rows may omit the clone size; those that give it use once, few, many or a size class.

j_gene	v_gene	abundance	CDR3aa
TRBJ1-5	TRBV6-5	-	ASRLSIDQPQH
TRBJ2-5	TRBV5-1	-	ASSLEWGSQETQY
TRBJ1-4	TRBV4-2	-	ASSQPGQATNEKLF
TRBJ1-3	TRBV28	-	ASTKGGVRNTIY
TRBJ2-3	TRBV5-1	-	ASSLVGSGIPDTQY
TRBJ2-7	TRBV28	-	ASGRVWIHEQY
TRBJ1-2	TRBV19	-	ASSIRAGEYGYT
TRBJ2-2	TRBV11-3	-	ASSRTSGFGELF
TRBJ2-2	TRBV19	-	ASSIGTPYTGELF
TRBJ2-3	TRBV5-1	-	ASRKASGTDTQY
TRBJ1-5	TRBV15	-	ATSRDRGNQPQH
TRBJ1-1	TRBV6-5	-	ASRQGNWDTEAF
TRBJ1-2	TRBV5-5	-	ASSLSPQMTIGYT
TRBJ2-7	TRBV5-4	few	ASSPGQDYEQY
TRBJ1-6	TRBV7-8	-	ASSLERQQSPLH
TRBJ2-5	TRBV15	-	ATSSGEETQY
TRBJ2-2	TRBV10-1	-	ASSEGLLAGTGELF
TRBJ2-7	TRBV7-2	-	ASSLLDTSLPVYEQY
TRBJ2-5	TRBV28	-	ASSLNRLGAQETQY
TRBJ2-5	TRBV10-3	-	AISDSTLDQETQY
TRBJ2-4	TRBV30	-	ACHVGGAKNIQY
TRBJ2-5	TRBV27	-	ASSPRGRETQY
TRBJ1-5	TRBV7-6	-	ASSLWGGENQPQH
TRBJ2-7	TRBV4-1	few	ASSYDRNSYEQY
TRBJ2-3	TRBV11-3	few	ASSLRSADTQY
TRBJ2-1	TRBV9	-	ASSVGRGIYNEQF
TRBJ1-2	TRBV5-1	once	ASSEEGHADYGYT
TRBJ2-2	TRBV7-9	-	ASSLRTGGFEGELF
TRBJ1-5	TRBV15	-	ATALNRANQPQH
TRBJ2-1	TRBV10-3	-	AISESRGLSTSGRESYNEQF
TRBJ1-1	TRBV14	-	ASSRSRGTTEAF
TRBJ2-2	TRBV2	-	ASSEAGWATGELF
TRBJ2-1	TRBV29-1	-	SVEQGTINNEQF
TRBJ2-3	TRBV6-4	-	ASSVNGLAADTQY
TRBJ2-7	TRBV3-1/TRBV3-2	-	ASSQVIAGAREQY
TRBJ1-2	TRBV13	-	ASSLQGFNYGYT
TRBJ1-5	TRBV5-1	once	ASSVLGQPQH
TRBJ2-2	TRBV19	-	ASSIPTESENTGELF